The T cell receptor (beta chain) described here comes from a study of T cell responses to AZD1222 COVID-19 vaccine. Regarding the study as a whole: Donors were largely white British and mainly female; clonal diversity was possibly underestimated. The breadth and depth of Spike-specific TCRs increased once two AZD1222 doses had been given.

Produced via immunoSEQ multiplex PCR; TCRdb's table is partial and in-frame only. The sample carries about 48,000 clones, approximately 83% recorded once. V was clipped by 4 bases and J by 7 bases; unmatched bases: 7. CDR3 length: 14 amino acids. Germline V gene data show CDR1 as SGHNT and CDR2 as YENEEA. Only a few counts were recorded for this clone. The antigen is unknown. This clonotype was obtained from an adult who received the AZD1222 COVID-19 vaccine. The chain has TRBV11-3 and TRBJ1-1; 9 nucleotides match TRBD1. This sample comprised peripheral blood, obtained 28 days after the second AZD1222 dose. The CDR3 sequence is CASSSGQGRDEAFF. In DNA, the CDR3 is TGTGCCAGCAGCTCCGGACAGGGGAGGGATGAAGCTTTCTTT.